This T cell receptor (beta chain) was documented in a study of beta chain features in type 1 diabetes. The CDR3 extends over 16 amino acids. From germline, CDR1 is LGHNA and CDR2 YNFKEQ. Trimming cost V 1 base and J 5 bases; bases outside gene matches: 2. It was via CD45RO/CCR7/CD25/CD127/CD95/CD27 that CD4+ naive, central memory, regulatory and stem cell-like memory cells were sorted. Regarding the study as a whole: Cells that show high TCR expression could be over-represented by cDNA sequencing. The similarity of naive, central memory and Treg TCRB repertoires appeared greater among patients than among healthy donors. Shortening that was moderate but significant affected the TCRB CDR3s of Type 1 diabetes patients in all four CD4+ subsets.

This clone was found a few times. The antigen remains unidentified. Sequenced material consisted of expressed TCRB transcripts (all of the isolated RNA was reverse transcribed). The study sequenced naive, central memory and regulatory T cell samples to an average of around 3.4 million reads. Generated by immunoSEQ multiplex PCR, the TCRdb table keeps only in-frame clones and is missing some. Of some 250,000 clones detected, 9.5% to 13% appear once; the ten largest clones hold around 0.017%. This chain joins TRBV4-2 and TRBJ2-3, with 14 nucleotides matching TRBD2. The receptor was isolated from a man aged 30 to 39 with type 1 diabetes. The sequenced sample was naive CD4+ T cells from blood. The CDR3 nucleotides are TGTGCCAGCAGCCAAGGGGGACTAGCGGGGGTAGATACGCAGTATTTT. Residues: CASSQGGLAGVDTQYF.